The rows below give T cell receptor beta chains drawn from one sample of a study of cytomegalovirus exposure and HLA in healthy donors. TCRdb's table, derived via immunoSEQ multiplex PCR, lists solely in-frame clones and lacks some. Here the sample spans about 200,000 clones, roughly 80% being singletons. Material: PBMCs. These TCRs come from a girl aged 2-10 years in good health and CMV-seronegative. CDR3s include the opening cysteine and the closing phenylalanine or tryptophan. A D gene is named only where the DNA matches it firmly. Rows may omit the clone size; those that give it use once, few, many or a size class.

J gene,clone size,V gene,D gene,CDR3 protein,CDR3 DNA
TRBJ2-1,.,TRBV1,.,CTSSQDPWGDGSYNEQFF,.
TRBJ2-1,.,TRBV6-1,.,CASSERVTIASEQFF,TGTGCCAGCAGTGAACGGGTAACTATAGCCAGTGAGCAGTTCTTC
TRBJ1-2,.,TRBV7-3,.,CASSLRPGDGYTF,TGTGCCAGCAGCTTAAGACCGGGGGATGGCTACACCTTC
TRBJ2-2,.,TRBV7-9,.,CASSLDVGGDTGELFF,TGTGCCAGCAGCTTAGACGTCGGAGGGGATACCGGGGAGCTGTTTTTT
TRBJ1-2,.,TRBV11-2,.,CASSLRGNLYGYTF,TGTGCCAGCAGCCTACGGGGGAACCTCTATGGCTACACCTTC
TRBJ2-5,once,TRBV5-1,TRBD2,CASSLSVGGGETQYF,TGCGCCAGCAGCTTATCGGTCGGGGGGGGAGAGACCCAGTACTTC
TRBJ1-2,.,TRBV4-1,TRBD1,CASSLSGTGTYGYTF,TGCGCCAGCAGCCTCTCCGGGACAGGGACCTATGGCTACACCTTC
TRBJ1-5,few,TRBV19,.,CASRVTGNNQPQHF,TGTGCCAGTAGGGTAACAGGGAACAATCAGCCCCAGCATTTT
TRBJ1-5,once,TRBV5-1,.,CASPDTSPVQPQHF,TGCGCCAGCCCGGACACCTCCCCGGTGCAGCCCCAGCATTTT
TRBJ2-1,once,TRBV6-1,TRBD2,CASEGGSSFGGEQFF,TGTGCCAGCGAGGGCGGGAGTTCTTTTGGCGGTGAGCAGTTCTTC
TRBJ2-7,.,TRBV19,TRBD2,CASSAGTSGYEQYF,TGTGCCAGTAGTGCCGGGACTAGCGGCTACGAGCAGTACTTC
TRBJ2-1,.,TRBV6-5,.,CASSYAGAVNEQFF,TGTGCCAGCAGTTACGCAGGGGCAGTCAATGAGCAGTTCTTC
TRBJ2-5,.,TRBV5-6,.,CASSFGSGETQYF,.
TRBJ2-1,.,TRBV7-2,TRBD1,CASSLRTRDRHNEQFF,TGTGCCAGCAGCTTACGGACTCGGGACAGGCACAATGAGCAGTTCTTC
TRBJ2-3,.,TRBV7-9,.,CASSAGLAKVDTQYF,TGTGCCAGCAGCGCCGGCTTAGCTAAGGTGGATACGCAGTATTTT
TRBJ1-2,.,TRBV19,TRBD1,CASSISSGGLGYGYTF,TGTGCCAGTAGTATTTCCTCAGGGGGACTTGGATATGGCTACACCTTC
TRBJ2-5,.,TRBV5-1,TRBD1,CASSRTGDQETQYF,TGCGCCAGCAGCCGGACAGGGGACCAAGAGACCCAGTACTTC
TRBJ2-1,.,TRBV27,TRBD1,CASSFGTGLYNEQFF,TGTGCCAGCAGTTTCGGGACAGGGCTTTACAATGAGCAGTTCTTC
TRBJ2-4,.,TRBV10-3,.,CAISEAGLTLPVGAKNIQYF,TGTGCCATCAGTGAGGCAGGACTGACTCTCCCTGTGGGTGCCAAAAACATTCAGTACTTC
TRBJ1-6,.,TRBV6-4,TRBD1,CASSETGWDSPLHF,TGTGCCAGCAGCGAGACAGGGTGGGATTCACCCCTCCACTTT
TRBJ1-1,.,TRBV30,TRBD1,CAWGTGTMNTEAFF,TGTGCCTGGGGGACAGGGACAATGAACACTGAAGCTTTCTTT
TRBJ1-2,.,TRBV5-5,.,CASSPRQGAGYGYTF,TGTGCCAGCAGCCCGAGACAAGGGGCAGGCTATGGCTACACCTTC
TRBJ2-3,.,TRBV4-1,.,CASSHPGLDTQYF,TGCGCCAGCAGCCACCCAGGGCTAGATACGCAGTATTTT
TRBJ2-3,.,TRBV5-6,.,CASSLVEGADTQYF,TGTGCCAGCAGCTTGGTGGAGGGCGCAGATACGCAGTATTTT
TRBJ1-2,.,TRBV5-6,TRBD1,CASSLPEGARRRGYGYTF,TGTGCCAGCAGCTTGCCCGAGGGGGCTCGTCGTAGGGGCTATGGCTACACCTTC
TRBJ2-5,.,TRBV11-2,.,CASSLGGEETQYF,TGTGCCAGCAGCTTAGGGGGGGAAGAGACCCAGTACTTC
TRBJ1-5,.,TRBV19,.,CASSIGDYSNQPQHF,TGTGCCAGTAGTATCGGAGACTATAGCAATCAGCCCCAGCATTTT
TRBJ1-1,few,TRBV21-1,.,CASSKNWAPRPEAFF,TGTGCCAGCAGCAAAAATTGGGCCCCCCGGCCTGAAGCTTTCTTT
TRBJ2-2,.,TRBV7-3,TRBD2,CASRISGGVTGELFF,TGTGCCAGCAGGATTAGCGGGGGCGTCACCGGGGAGCTGTTTTTT
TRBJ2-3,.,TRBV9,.,CASSVGTADSDTQYF,TGTGCCAGCAGCGTTGGGACTGCAGATTCGGATACGCAGTATTTT
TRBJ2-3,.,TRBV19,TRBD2,CATGLAGGTQYF,TGTGCCACAGGACTAGCGGGTGGTACGCAGTATTTT
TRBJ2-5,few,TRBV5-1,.,CASSLQGRETQYF,TGCGCCAGCAGCTTGCAGGGTCGAGAGACCCAGTACTTC
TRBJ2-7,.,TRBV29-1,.,CSVGQYFHEQYF,TGCAGCGTTGGACAGTATTTTCACGAGCAGTACTTC
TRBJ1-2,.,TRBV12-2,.,CASLPLGWQMNGYTF,TGTGCAAGTCTACCCCTTGGTTGGCAGATGAATGGCTACACCTTC
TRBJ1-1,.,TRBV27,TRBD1,CASSLSGTVSSEEAFF,TGTGCCAGCAGTTTATCGGGGACAGTATCATCTGAGGAAGCTTTCTTT
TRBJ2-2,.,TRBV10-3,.,CAISGDSTGELFF,TGTGCCATCAGTGGCGACAGCACCGGGGAGCTGTTTTTT
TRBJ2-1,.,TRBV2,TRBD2,CASIGLALDEQFF,TGTGCCAGCATAGGACTAGCGTTGGATGAGCAGTTCTTC
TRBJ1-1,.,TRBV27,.,CASRTVNTEAFF,TGTGCCAGCAGAACAGTGAACACTGAAGCTTTCTTT
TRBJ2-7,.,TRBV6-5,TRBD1,CASSYGTGGYEQYF,TGTGCCAGCAGTTACGGGACAGGGGGCTACGAGCAGTACTTC
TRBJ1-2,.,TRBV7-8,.,CASSSGPGYYGYTF,TGTGCCAGCAGCTCCGGCCCAGGGTACTATGGCTACACCTTC
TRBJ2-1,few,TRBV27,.,CASSTVPTGWGTNEQFF,TGTGCCAGCAGTACAGTTCCTACAGGGTGGGGGACGAATGAGCAGTTCTTC
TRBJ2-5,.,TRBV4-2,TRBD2,CASSQNSAGGGETQYF,TGTGCCAGCAGCCAAAACTCAGCGGGAGGGGGAGAGACCCAGTACTTC
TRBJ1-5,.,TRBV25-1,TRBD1,CASSGRQGHSNQPQHF,TGTGCCAGCAGTGGAAGACAGGGTCATAGCAATCAGCCCCAGCATTTT
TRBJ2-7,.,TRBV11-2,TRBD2,CASSGTRGYEQYF,TGTGCCAGCAGCGGGACTAGAGGGTACGAGCAGTACTTC
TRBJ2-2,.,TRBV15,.,CATGAVNTGELFF,TGTGCGACCGGAGCGGTGAACACCGGGGAGCTGTTTTTT
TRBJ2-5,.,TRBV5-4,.,CASSLLRGETQYF,TGTGCCAGCAGCCTACTGCGAGGCGAGACCCAGTACTTC
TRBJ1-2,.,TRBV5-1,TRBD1,CASSTGQANYGYTF,TGCGCCAGCAGCACGGGACAGGCTAACTATGGCTACACCTTC
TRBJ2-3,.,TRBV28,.,CASSDTLSTDTQYF,TGTGCCAGCAGTGACACCCTAAGCACAGATACGCAGTATTTT
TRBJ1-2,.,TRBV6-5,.,CASSGGYGYTF,TGTGCCAGCAGCGGAGGGTATGGCTACACCTTC
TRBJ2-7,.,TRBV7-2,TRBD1,CASSFLSWDRGPYEQYF,TGTGCCAGCAGCTTTTTATCATGGGACAGGGGGCCGTACGAGCAGTACTTC
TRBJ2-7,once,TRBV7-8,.,CASSRGQTYEQYF,TGTGCCAGCAGCCGAGGGCAGACATACGAGCAGTACTTC
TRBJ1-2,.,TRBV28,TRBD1,CASSFEGQGGGYTF,TGTGCCAGCAGTTTTGAGGGACAGGGGGGCGGCTACACCTTC
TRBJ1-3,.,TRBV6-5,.,CASGRGNTIYF,TGTGCCAGCGGGAGGGGAAACACCATATATTTT
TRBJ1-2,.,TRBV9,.,CASSEDSNYGYTF,TGTGCCAGCAGCGAAGACTCTAACTATGGCTACACCTTC
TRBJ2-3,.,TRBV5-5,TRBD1,CASSRDSTSTDTQYF,TGTGCCAGCAGCCGGGACAGCACTAGCACAGATACGCAGTATTTT
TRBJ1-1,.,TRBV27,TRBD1,CASSLWPGQGLHTEAFF,TGTGCCAGCAGTTTGTGGCCGGGACAGGGTTTACACACTGAAGCTTTCTTT